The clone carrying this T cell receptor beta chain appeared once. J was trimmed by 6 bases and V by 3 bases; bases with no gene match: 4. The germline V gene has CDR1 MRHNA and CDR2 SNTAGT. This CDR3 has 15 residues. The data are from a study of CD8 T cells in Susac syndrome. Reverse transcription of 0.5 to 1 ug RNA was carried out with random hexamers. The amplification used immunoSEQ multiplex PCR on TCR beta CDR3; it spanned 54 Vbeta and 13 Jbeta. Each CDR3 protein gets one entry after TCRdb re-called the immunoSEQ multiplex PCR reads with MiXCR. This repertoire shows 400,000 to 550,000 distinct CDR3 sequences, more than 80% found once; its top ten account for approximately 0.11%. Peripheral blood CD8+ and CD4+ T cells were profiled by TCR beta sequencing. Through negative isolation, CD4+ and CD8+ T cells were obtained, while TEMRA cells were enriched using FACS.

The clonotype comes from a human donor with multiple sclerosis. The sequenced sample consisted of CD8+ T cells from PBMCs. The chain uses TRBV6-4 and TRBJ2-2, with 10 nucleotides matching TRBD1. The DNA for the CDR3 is TGTGCCAGCAGTGAGGGGACAGGGGACGCCGGGGAGCTGTTTTTT. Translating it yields CASSEGTGDAGELFF.